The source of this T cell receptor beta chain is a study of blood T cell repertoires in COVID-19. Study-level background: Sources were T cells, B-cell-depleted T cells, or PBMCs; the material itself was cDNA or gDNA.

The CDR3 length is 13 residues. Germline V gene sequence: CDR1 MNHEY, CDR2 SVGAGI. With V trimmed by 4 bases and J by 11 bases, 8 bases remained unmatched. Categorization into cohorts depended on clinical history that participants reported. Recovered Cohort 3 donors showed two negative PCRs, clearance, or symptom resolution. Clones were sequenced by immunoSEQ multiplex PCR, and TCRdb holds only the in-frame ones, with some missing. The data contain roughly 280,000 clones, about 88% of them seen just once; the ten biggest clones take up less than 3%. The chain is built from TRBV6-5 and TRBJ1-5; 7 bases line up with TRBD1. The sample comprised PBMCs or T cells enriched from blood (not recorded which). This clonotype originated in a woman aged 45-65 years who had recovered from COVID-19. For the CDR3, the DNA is TGTGCCAGCAGTTTGGACAGGAAGAATTCCCAGCATTTT. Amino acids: CASSLDRKNSQHF.